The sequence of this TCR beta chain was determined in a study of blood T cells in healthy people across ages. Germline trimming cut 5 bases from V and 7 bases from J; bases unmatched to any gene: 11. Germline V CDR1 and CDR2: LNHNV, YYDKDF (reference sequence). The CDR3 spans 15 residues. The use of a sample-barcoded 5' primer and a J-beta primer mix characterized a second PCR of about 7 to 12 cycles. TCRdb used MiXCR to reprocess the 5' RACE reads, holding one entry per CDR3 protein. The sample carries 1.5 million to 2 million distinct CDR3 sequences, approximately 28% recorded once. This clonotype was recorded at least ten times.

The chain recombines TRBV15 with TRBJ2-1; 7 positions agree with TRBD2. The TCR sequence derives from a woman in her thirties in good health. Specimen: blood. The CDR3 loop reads CATSGPEWGGNEQFF. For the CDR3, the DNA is TGTGCCACCAGCGGCCCTGAGTGGGGAGGGAATGAGCAGTTCTTC.